Listed below are T cell receptor beta chains from one sample, sequenced in a study of CD8 T cells in Susac syndrome. One entry per CDR3 protein, called by TCRdb with MiXCR from the immunoSEQ multiplex PCR reads. The sample has roughly 180,000 distinct CDR3 sequences, about 95% seen once. Specimen: CD4+ T cells from PBMCs. Receptor source: a human donor in good health. Each CDR3 is given with its conserved first and last residue. A D gene is named only where the DNA matches it firmly. Clone size, where shown, is once, few, many, or a class for clones that have expanded.

D: TRBD2; size: .; V: TRBV9; J: TRBJ2-1; CDR3: CASSVGLAGVYEQFF; DNA: TGTGCCAGCAGCGTAGGGTTAGCGGGGGTCTATGAGCAGTTCTTC
D: TRBD1; size: .; V: TRBV27; J: TRBJ1-5; CDR3: CASSEGQGGGQPQHF; DNA: TGTGCCAGCAGCGAGGGACAGGGCGGAGGTCAGCCCCAGCATTTT
D: .; size: .; V: TRBV20-1; J: TRBJ2-1; CDR3: CSARDAGSTNYNEQFF; DNA: TGCAGTGCTAGAGACGCTGGGTCTACTAACTACAATGAGCAGTTCTTC
D: TRBD2; size: .; V: TRBV5-1; J: TRBJ2-3; CDR3: CASSLPGTSGTSTDTQYF; DNA: TGCGCCAGCAGCTTGCCAGGGACTAGCGGGACTAGCACAGATACGCAGTATTTT
D: .; size: .; V: TRBV5-4; J: TRBJ2-1; CDR3: CASSLAGGPAFYNEQFF; DNA: TGTGCCAGCAGCTTGGCAGGGGGGCCCGCATTCTACAATGAGCAGTTCTTC
D: .; size: .; V: TRBV29-1; J: TRBJ1-3; CDR3: CSVEDLGPGNTIYF; DNA: TGCAGCGTTGAAGATTTGGGCCCCGGAAACACCATATATTTT
D: .; size: .; V: TRBV9; J: TRBJ1-1; CDR3: CASSVGVQLPAFF; DNA: TGTGCCAGCAGCGTAGGGGTACAGTTACCAGCTTTCTTT
D: TRBD2; size: .; V: TRBV23-1; J: TRBJ2-7; CDR3: CASSQTPPGLGPLEQYF; DNA: TGCGCCAGCAGTCAAACTCCACCGGGACTAGGACCTCTAGAGCAGTACTTC
D: .; size: .; V: TRBV20-1; J: TRBJ2-7; CDR3: CSASGQLGYEQYF; DNA: TGCAGTGCTAGTGGACAGCTGGGGTACGAGCAGTACTTC
D: .; size: .; V: TRBV20-1; J: TRBJ1-3; CDR3: CSAFDPLSGNTIYF; DNA: TGCAGTGCCTTCGATCCTCTCTCTGGAAACACCATATATTTT
D: .; size: .; V: TRBV30; J: TRBJ2-1; CDR3: CAWRSNNEQFF; DNA: TGTGCCTGGCGCTCCAACAATGAGCAGTTCTTC
D: .; size: .; V: TRBV27; J: TRBJ2-2; CDR3: CASSFTANTGELFF; DNA: TGTGCCAGCAGTTTTACGGCGAACACCGGGGAGCTGTTTTTT
D: .; size: .; V: TRBV30; J: TRBJ2-7; CDR3: CAWSRPQGYEQYF; DNA: TGTGCCTGGAGTAGACCCCAGGGGTACGAGCAGTACTTC
D: .; size: .; V: TRBV20-1; J: TRBJ2-1; CDR3: CSASWGRILGNEQFF; DNA: TGCAGTGCTTCCTGGGGGCGGATACTGGGCAATGAGCAGTTCTTC
D: TRBD1; size: .; V: TRBV20-1; J: TRBJ2-7; CDR3: CSASTNPGGGLYEQYF; DNA: TGCAGTGCTAGCACAAACCCAGGGGGCGGACTCTACGAGCAGTACTTC
D: .; size: .; V: TRBV12-3/TRBV12-4; J: TRBJ2-7; CDR3: CASISEGSNSYEQYF; DNA: TGTGCCAGCATTTCGGAAGGCTCAAACTCCTACGAGCAGTACTTC
D: .; size: .; V: TRBV4-3; J: TRBJ2-7; CDR3: CASSQEGSGPLYEQYF; DNA: TGCGCCAGCAGCCAAGAAGGGAGCGGGCCGCTGTACGAGCAGTACTTC
D: .; size: .; V: TRBV11-1; J: TRBJ2-6; CDR3: CASSLVGVAGANVLTF; DNA: TGTGCCAGCAGCTTAGTAGGGGTTGCTGGGGCCAACGTCCTGACTTTC
D: .; size: .; V: TRBV7-3; J: TRBJ2-3; CDR3: CASSLNPGATRDTQYF; DNA: TGTGCCAGCAGCTTAAACCCCGGAGCAACTAGGGATACGCAGTATTTT
D: .; size: .; V: TRBV4-1; J: TRBJ2-3; CDR3: CASSQGVVLTDTQYF; DNA: TGCGCCAGCAGCCAGGGGGTGGTTCTAACAGATACGCAGTATTTT
D: .; size: .; V: TRBV30; J: TRBJ2-1; CDR3: CAWEQGSSYNEQFF; DNA: TGTGCCTGGGAACAGGGATCGTCCTACAATGAGCAGTTCTTC
D: TRBD1; size: .; V: TRBV29-1; J: TRBJ1-1; CDR3: CSVGTAANTEAFF; DNA: TGCAGCGTCGGGACAGCGGCGAACACTGAAGCTTTCTTT
D: .; size: .; V: TRBV24-1; J: TRBJ2-5; CDR3: CATSDSTGGTQYF; DNA: TGTGCCACCAGTGATTCCACTGGGGGGACCCAGTACTTC
D: .; size: .; V: TRBV6-5; J: TRBJ2-1; CDR3: CASSYEGGEQFF; DNA: TGTGCCAGCAGTTACGAGGGGGGTGAGCAGTTCTTC
D: .; size: .; V: TRBV29-1; J: TRBJ1-1; CDR3: CSSTATGNTEAFF; DNA: TGCAGCTCGACCGCTACAGGGAACACTGAAGCTTTCTTT
D: TRBD2; size: .; V: TRBV9; J: TRBJ2-1; CDR3: CASSVGLAGGANEQFF; DNA: TGTGCCAGCAGCGTAGGATTAGCGGGAGGAGCGAATGAGCAGTTCTTC
D: TRBD2; size: .; V: TRBV6-2/TRBV6-3; J: TRBJ2-3; CDR3: CASSEGGSSDTQYF; DNA: TGTGCCAGCAGCGAGGGCGGGAGCTCAGATACGCAGTATTTT
D: .; size: .; V: TRBV18; J: TRBJ2-2; CDR3: CASSPQGVNTGELFF; DNA: TGTGCCAGCTCACCACAGGGGGTAAACACCGGGGAGCTGTTTTTT
D: .; size: .; V: TRBV20-1; J: TRBJ1-2; CDR3: CSTLTLRGNYGYTF; DNA: TGCAGCACCCTAACGTTGAGGGGCAACTATGGCTACACCTTC
D: .; size: .; V: TRBV15; J: TRBJ2-1; CDR3: CATSRAATERPFF; DNA: TGTGCCACCAGCAGAGCCGCCACCGAGCGGCCGTTCTTC
D: TRBD2; size: .; V: TRBV20-1; J: TRBJ2-2; CDR3: CSAGASGLNTGELFF; DNA: TGCAGTGCCGGGGCTAGCGGGCTTAACACCGGGGAGCTGTTTTTT
D: .; size: .; V: TRBV1; J: TRBJ2-2; CDR3: CTSVISEGGSTGELFF; DNA: TGCACCAGCGTCATATCGGAAGGGGGGAGTACCGGGGAGCTGTTTTTT
D: TRBD2; size: .; V: TRBV3-1; J: TRBJ2-1; CDR3: CASSQDSTSGSSAQFF; DNA: TGTGCCAGCAGCCAAGATTCGACTAGCGGGAGTAGCGCGCAGTTCTTC
D: TRBD1; size: .; V: TRBV29-1; J: TRBJ2-7; CDR3: CSVTQQGAIAITEQYF; DNA: TGCAGCGTTACCCAACAGGGGGCAATAGCCATAACCGAGCAGTACTTC
D: TRBD1; size: .; V: TRBV6-2/TRBV6-3; J: TRBJ1-5; CDR3: CASSYSTGYGNQPQHF; DNA: TGTGCCAGCAGTTACTCGACAGGGTATGGCAATCAGCCCCAGCATTTT
D: TRBD1; size: .; V: TRBV24-1; J: TRBJ1-2; CDR3: CATSDGQGRYTF; DNA: TGTGCCACCAGTGACGGACAGGGACGCTACACCTTC
D: .; size: .; V: TRBV12-2; J: TRBJ2-1; CDR3: CASRLASSQFF; DNA: TGTGCAAGTCGCTTAGCGTCCAGTCAGTTCTTC
D: .; size: .; V: TRBV20-1; J: TRBJ2-2; CDR3: CSARVSHGWGTGELFF; DNA: TGCAGTGCTAGGGTATCCCACGGGTGGGGCACCGGGGAGCTGTTTTTT
D: .; size: .; V: TRBV28; J: TRBJ1-5; CDR3: CASSLAGGGQPQHF; DNA: TGTGCCAGCAGTTTGGCCGGGGGCGGACAGCCCCAGCATTTT
D: .; size: .; V: TRBV4-2; J: TRBJ1-1; CDR3: CASSQDWTVAEAFF; DNA: TGTGCCAGCAGCCAAGATTGGACTGTCGCTGAAGCTTTCTTT
D: TRBD1; size: once; V: TRBV20-1; J: TRBJ2-1; CDR3: CSASDRDEQFF; DNA: TGCAGTGCTTCAGACAGGGATGAGCAGTTCTTC
D: TRBD1; size: .; V: TRBV29-1; J: TRBJ2-1; CDR3: CSVVGTGGFNEQFF; DNA: TGCAGCGTTGTAGGGACAGGGGGCTTTAATGAGCAGTTCTTC
D: TRBD2; size: .; V: TRBV13; J: TRBJ2-1; CDR3: CASSAPGSGRSNLFF; DNA: TGTGCCAGCAGCGCCCCTGGGAGCGGGAGATCAAATTTGTTCTTC
D: .; size: .; V: TRBV30; J: TRBJ2-7; CDR3: CAWSKKRQATYEQYF; DNA: TGTGCCTGGAGTAAAAAAAGACAGGCCACCTACGAGCAGTACTTC